Listed below are T cell receptor beta chains from one sample, sequenced in a study of shared clonotypes between healthy human individuals. Assay: immunoSEQ multiplex PCR; the TCRdb copy retains only in-frame clones and omits some. The sample lists millions of clones; about 95% were seen once. The sample was naive CD8+ T cells sorted from blood. These receptors came from a man aged 18 to 30 in good health. Both conserved end residues are part of each CDR3. Clone size is given for some rows only: seen once, a few or many times, or a class if the clone is expanded.

j_gene: TRBJ2-3; v_gene: TRBV5-4; abundance: -; CDR3aa: CASSASGTESTDTQYF
j_gene: TRBJ2-6; v_gene: TRBV2; abundance: -; CDR3aa: CATSSGVSGANVLTF
j_gene: TRBJ1-2; v_gene: TRBV6-1; abundance: -; CDR3aa: CAGRTGLEIGYTF
j_gene: TRBJ1-5; v_gene: TRBV28; abundance: -; CDR3aa: CASSFQSGNNQPQHF
j_gene: TRBJ1-1; v_gene: TRBV4-3; abundance: -; CDR3aa: CASSQFSGGHLLNTEAFF
j_gene: TRBJ2-7; v_gene: TRBV2; abundance: -; CDR3aa: CASSELASNEQYF
j_gene: TRBJ2-1; v_gene: TRBV19; abundance: -; CDR3aa: CASSILPGGGNEQFF
j_gene: TRBJ2-5; v_gene: TRBV11-2; abundance: once; CDR3aa: CASSFGTVRLETQYF
j_gene: TRBJ2-3; v_gene: TRBV7-8; abundance: -; CDR3aa: CASSFAGISSTDTQYF
j_gene: TRBJ1-3; v_gene: TRBV27; abundance: -; CDR3aa: CASGPLATGNTIYF
j_gene: TRBJ2-7; v_gene: TRBV11-2; abundance: -; CDR3aa: CASSLVGGPYEQYF
j_gene: TRBJ1-5; v_gene: TRBV15; abundance: -; CDR3aa: CATSSTQGVGQPQHF
j_gene: TRBJ2-7; v_gene: TRBV4-3; abundance: -; CDR3aa: CASSQETDLTYEQYF
j_gene: TRBJ1-1; v_gene: TRBV9; abundance: -; CDR3aa: CASSPVRAVMNTEAFF
j_gene: TRBJ1-5; v_gene: TRBV27; abundance: -; CDR3aa: CASSSRGRDQPQHF
j_gene: TRBJ2-7; v_gene: TRBV6-1; abundance: -; CDR3aa: CASSAGGPPSSYEQYF
j_gene: TRBJ2-7; v_gene: TRBV28; abundance: -; CDR3aa: CASSFGRAYEQYF
j_gene: TRBJ2-1; v_gene: TRBV11-3; abundance: -; CDR3aa: CASSGTTTEQFF
j_gene: TRBJ2-3; v_gene: TRBV7-6; abundance: -; CDR3aa: CASSLQTSGSTDTQYF
j_gene: TRBJ2-7; v_gene: TRBV9; abundance: -; CDR3aa: CASDRGSYEQYF
j_gene: TRBJ2-7; v_gene: TRBV10-1; abundance: -; CDR3aa: CASSDQSYEQYF
j_gene: TRBJ1-1; v_gene: TRBV6-4; abundance: -; CDR3aa: CASRDDGTTEAFF
j_gene: TRBJ2-7; v_gene: TRBV7-9; abundance: -; CDR3aa: CASSPRRDTLQTYEQYF
j_gene: TRBJ2-1; v_gene: TRBV5-1; abundance: -; CDR3aa: CASSLFFVYNEQFF
j_gene: TRBJ2-2; v_gene: TRBV9; abundance: -; CDR3aa: CASSFIGGELFF
j_gene: TRBJ1-1; v_gene: TRBV6-5; abundance: -; CDR3aa: CASSYEGSIIEAFF
j_gene: TRBJ2-1; v_gene: TRBV2; abundance: -; CDR3aa: CASSEGGTLLLYNEQFF
j_gene: TRBJ2-5; v_gene: TRBV5-6; abundance: -; CDR3aa: CASSLKGAQETQYF
j_gene: TRBJ2-5; v_gene: TRBV2; abundance: -; CDR3aa: CASSEASGGQETQYF
j_gene: TRBJ2-2; v_gene: TRBV5-1; abundance: -; CDR3aa: CASSNAGTGGLFF
j_gene: TRBJ2-7; v_gene: TRBV19; abundance: -; CDR3aa: CASSIGGTGTPYEQYF
j_gene: TRBJ2-5; v_gene: TRBV4-1; abundance: -; CDR3aa: CASSQDPSGVIQETQYF
j_gene: TRBJ1-1; v_gene: TRBV13; abundance: -; CDR3aa: CASSSTGNTEAFF
j_gene: TRBJ1-6; v_gene: TRBV6-5; abundance: -; CDR3aa: CASSYGTGDDSPLHF
j_gene: TRBJ2-7; v_gene: TRBV6-5; abundance: -; CDR3aa: CASSPQATVGYEQYF
j_gene: TRBJ2-5; v_gene: TRBV27; abundance: -; CDR3aa: CASSFSYQETQYF
j_gene: TRBJ1-1; v_gene: TRBV13; abundance: once; CDR3aa: CASSHPPLGGFTEAFF
j_gene: TRBJ1-1; v_gene: TRBV5-1; abundance: -; CDR3aa: CASSLMPGTNTEAFF
j_gene: TRBJ1-2; v_gene: TRBV10-3; abundance: few; CDR3aa: CAISVGDTTNYGYTF
j_gene: TRBJ1-1; v_gene: TRBV9; abundance: -; CDR3aa: CASAGFGGMNTEAFF
j_gene: TRBJ2-7; v_gene: TRBV29-1; abundance: -; CDR3aa: CSVEVAGGGSYEQYF
j_gene: TRBJ2-2; v_gene: TRBV28; abundance: -; CDR3aa: CASSFPSGELFF
j_gene: TRBJ2-3; v_gene: TRBV11-2; abundance: once; CDR3aa: CASSLVGGTDTQYF
j_gene: TRBJ2-7; v_gene: TRBV11-3; abundance: -; CDR3aa: CASSLEASSYEQYF